A selection of T cell receptor beta chains follows, all from one sample in a study of blood T cells in healthy people across ages. In TCRdb, the 5' RACE reads were re-called with MiXCR into one record per CDR3 protein. In the table there are 650,000 to 900,000 distinct CDR3 sequences, under 80% of which are singletons. The sequenced sample consisted of blood. The origin of the receptors is a man under 40 in good health. CDR3s include the opening cysteine and the closing phenylalanine or tryptophan. A D gene is named only where the DNA matches it firmly. Clone size is given for some rows only: seen once, a few or many times, or a class if the clone is expanded.

size: few; J: TRBJ2-1; V: TRBV20-1; D: TRBD2; CDR3: CSARDISGGGISEEQFF; DNA: TGCAGTGCTAGAGATATTAGCGGGGGGGGGATTTCGGAAGAGCAGTTCTTC
size: few; J: TRBJ1-6; V: TRBV4-3; D: -; CDR3: CASSQAEAYSPLHF; DNA: TGCGCCAGCAGCCAAGCAGAAGCCTATTCACCCCTCCACTTT
size: -; J: TRBJ2-1; V: TRBV4-3; D: TRBD2; CDR3: CASSPQRGSRNEQFF; DNA: TGCGCCAGCAGCCCACAGCGGGGTTCACGAAATGAGCAGTTCTTC
size: -; J: TRBJ2-1; V: TRBV7-9; D: TRBD2; CDR3: CASSSGRASGGFDGNEQFF; DNA: TGTGCCAGCAGTTCAGGGAGGGCTAGCGGGGGGTTTGACGGCAATGAGCAGTTCTTC
size: -; J: TRBJ1-5; V: TRBV4-2; D: -; CDR3: CASSQVRSLGARGHQPQHF; DNA: TGTGCCAGCAGCCAAGTAAGGTCTCTGGGGGCGCGAGGTCATCAGCCCCAGCATTTT
size: -; J: TRBJ2-7; V: TRBV6-2/TRBV6-3; D: TRBD1; CDR3: CATDRGLSNEQYF; DNA: TGTGCCACAGACAGGGGGCTTAGCAATGAGCAGTACTTC
size: few; J: TRBJ2-1; V: TRBV9; D: -; CDR3: CASSVEPAPHNEQFF; DNA: TGTGCCAGCAGCGTAGAGCCAGCGCCCCACAATGAGCAGTTCTTC
size: -; J: TRBJ2-4; V: TRBV2; D: TRBD1; CDR3: CASHGRTGGGQYF; DNA: TGTGCCAGCCACGGACGGACAGGGGGTGGGCAGTACTTC
size: few; J: TRBJ1-5; V: TRBV15; D: TRBD1; CDR3: CATSSKRTGINQPQHF; DNA: TGTGCCACCAGCAGCAAACGGACAGGGATCAATCAGCCCCAGCATTTT
size: few; J: TRBJ2-7; V: TRBV7-2; D: -; CDR3: CASSLGLEGTYWGEQYF; DNA: TGTGCCAGCAGCCTGGGGTTGGAGGGGACTTACTGGGGGGAGCAGTACTTC
size: -; J: TRBJ2-7; V: TRBV7-9; D: -; CDR3: CASSLVQGFEQYF; DNA: TGTGCCAGCAGCTTAGTCCAGGGCTTCGAGCAGTACTTC
size: few; J: TRBJ2-1; V: TRBV29-1; D: -; CDR3: CSGTHNYNEQFF; DNA: TGCAGCGGGACTCACAACTACAATGAGCAGTTCTTC
size: -; J: TRBJ2-1; V: TRBV7-9; D: -; CDR3: CTSSTGDLLHNEQFF; DNA: TGTACCAGCAGCACCGGGGACTTACTACACAATGAGCAGTTCTTC
size: -; J: TRBJ2-1; V: TRBV25-1; D: TRBD2; CDR3: CVSSGASGGRDLAYEQFF; DNA: TGTGTCAGCAGTGGAGCCTCGGGGGGGCGCGACTTAGCCTATGAGCAGTTCTTC
size: few; J: TRBJ1-2; V: TRBV6-5; D: -; CDR3: CASSYLGGYGYTF; DNA: TGTGCCAGCAGTTATCTCGGGGGGTATGGCTACACCTTC
size: -; J: TRBJ2-3; V: TRBV7-2; D: TRBD2; CDR3: CASSFSAGTTDTQYF; DNA: TGTGCCAGCAGCTTTTCAGCGGGGACCACAGATACGCAGTATTTT
size: few; J: TRBJ2-1; V: TRBV7-9; D: -; CDR3: CASSLVALAIEQFF; DNA: TGTGCCAGCAGCTTAGTTGCTCTAGCGATTGAGCAGTTCTTC
size: -; J: TRBJ2-4; V: TRBV6-6; D: -; CDR3: CASSSHTARENIQYF; DNA: TGTGCCAGCAGTTCCCATACGGCTCGAGAAAACATTCAGTACTTC
size: -; J: TRBJ1-2; V: TRBV29-1; D: -; CDR3: CSVPGQDNYGYTF; DNA: TGCAGCGTTCCGGGACAAGATAACTATGGCTACACCTTC
size: -; J: TRBJ2-1; V: TRBV20-1; D: TRBD2; CDR3: CSATLAGGSYNEQFF; DNA: TGCAGTGCAACCCTAGCGGGGGGCTCCTACAATGAGCAGTTCTTC
size: -; J: TRBJ1-6; V: TRBV7-2; D: -; CDR3: CASSLLGAGQYNSPLHF; DNA: TGTGCCAGCAGCTTACTTGGTGCAGGGCAATATAATTCACCCCTCCACTTT
size: -; J: TRBJ2-7; V: TRBV20-1; D: -; CDR3: CSARPRAGKYDEQYF; DNA: TGCAGTGCTAGACCCCGGGCAGGGAAGTACGACGAGCAGTACTTC
size: -; J: TRBJ2-6; V: TRBV6-4; D: -; CDR3: CASRRGVSGANVLTF; DNA: TGTGCCAGCAGGCGAGGGGTGTCTGGGGCCAACGTCCTGACTTTC
size: -; J: TRBJ2-1; V: TRBV20-1; D: TRBD1; CDR3: CSARRTGLYNEQVF; DNA: TGCAGTGCTAGGAGGACAGGGCTCTACAATGAGCAGGTCTTC
size: -; J: TRBJ2-1; V: TRBV7-8; D: TRBD2; CDR3: CASSRGGTGQHEQFF; DNA: TGTGCCAGCAGCCGGGGGGGGACTGGCCAGCATGAGCAGTTCTTC
size: -; J: TRBJ2-7; V: TRBV7-9; D: TRBD1; CDR3: CASTRPPGQAYEQYF; DNA: TGTGCCAGCACACGCCCCCCCGGACAGGCCTACGAGCAGTACTTC
size: -; J: TRBJ2-1; V: TRBV6-1; D: -; CDR3: CASTIPTGRNEQFF; DNA: TGTGCCAGCACCATTCCAACAGGGCGTAATGAGCAGTTCTTC
size: -; J: TRBJ2-3; V: TRBV29-1; D: -; CDR3: CSVDQTSLGADTQYF; DNA: TGCAGCGTTGACCAGACTAGTTTGGGGGCGGATACGCAGTATTTT
size: -; J: TRBJ2-4; V: TRBV11-2; D: TRBD2; CDR3: CASSLGEVAGGQNIQYF; DNA: TGTGCCAGCAGCTTAGGAGAAGTAGCGGGGGGGCAAAACATTCAGTACTTC
size: -; J: TRBJ1-2; V: TRBV5-1; D: -; CDR3: CASSLEYTRGMDYGYTF; DNA: TGCGCCAGCAGCTTGGAGTATACCCGGGGGATGGACTATGGCTACACCTTC
size: -; J: TRBJ2-2; V: TRBV5-1; D: -; CDR3: CASSLGIQWGYTGELFF; DNA: TGCGCCAGCAGCTTGGGTATTCAGTGGGGCTACACCGGGGAGCTGTTTTTT
size: -; J: TRBJ2-5; V: TRBV7-2; D: TRBD2; CDR3: CASSLIGLAGNQETQYF; DNA: TGTGCCAGCAGCTTAATCGGACTAGCGGGGAACCAAGAGACCCAGTACTTC